This T cell receptor (beta chain) is from a study of regulatory T cells in long-lasting Graves disease. General study results and limits: Persistent cases of Graves' showed reduced TCR diversity relative to newly diagnosed patients.

The authors built TCR beta libraries using iRepertoire HTBI primers and Arm-PCR of CDR3 regions. TCRdb re-called the multiplex PCR reads with MiXCR, one entry per CDR3 protein. The sample includes some 500,000 distinct CDR3 sequences, 13% of them seen just once. V shed 6 bases and J shed 9 bases, with 26 bases lying between them. The germline V gene has CDR1 LNHDA and CDR2 SQIVND (reference sequence). CDR3 size: 16 residues. Many counts were recorded for this clonotype. What it binds is unknown. Time point denoted: newly diagnosed GD, antithyroid drugs for less than 3 months. Construction of the TCR library relied on RNA isolated from PBMCs. The sample also formed part of further work on T cells in Graves' hyperthyroidism and ophthalmopathy. As that report states: First-round RT-PCR targeting the TCR CDR3 was performed with the HTBI primer set. Peripheral blood also featured most of the thyroid clonotypes expanded above 0.001.

The starting material was peripheral blood mononuclear cells (PBMCs), obtained at new diagnosis, from a patient treated with antithyroid drugs. The TCR originated in a man younger than 40 with Graves disease. V gene TRBV19 combines with J gene TRBJ2-5; a possible D gene is TRBD1 (6 bases). In DNA, the CDR3 is TGTGCCAGTAGCTATCAAGTAGCAGGGGCAGCCTCGTCCCAGTACTTC. It codes for CASSYQVAGAASSQYF. The whole variable domain, remainder taken from reference TRBV19 and TRBJ2-5, is DGGITQSPKYLFRKEGQNVTLSCEQNLNHDAMYWYRQDPGQGLRLIYYSQIVNDFQKGDIAEGYSVSREKKESFPLTVTSAQKNPTAFYLCASSYQVAGAASSQYFGPGTRLLVL.